This paragraph covers one T cell receptor (beta chain) sequence. Antigen specificity is unknown. TCRdb re-derived calls from the 5' RACE reads in MiXCR, one entry per CDR3 protein. Among roughly 130,000 distinct CDR3 sequences listed, over 7% were seen once. The CDR3 covers 18 residues. CDR1 is SGHKS, CDR2 YYEKEE, per germline (reference sequence). Trimming took off 3 bases at V and 5 bases at J, with 23 bases between the two ends. The data were taken from a study of CD8 T cells in ankylosing spondylitis. Study results and caveats: Within matched ankylosing spondylitis synovial fluid, disease-linked clones were reportedly significantly enriched. Made up of eight highly homologous variants, a TCR beta motif appeared characteristic of ankylosing spondylitis blood. Before this, some motif variants had been reported in reactive arthritis synovial fluid and blood.

The V and J genes are TRBV5-5 and TRBJ2-2; possible D gene TRBD1, 6 bases. The sample taken for sequencing was blood, either unsorted or a sorted T cell fraction (not recorded which). This receptor was taken from a male donor with ankylosing spondylitis or in good health (not recorded which). CDR3 DNA sequence: TGTGCCAGCAGCTCGGGCTACCAGGGGTATCTAACTACCGGGGAGCTGTTTTTT. Translated: CASSSGYQGYLTTGELFF.